The sequence of this TCR beta chain was determined in a study of human T cells and chemical hapten exposure. Overall study: All patients underwent weekly scalp dosing with diphenylcyclopropenone for the full roughly 25-week study.

Sample time point: patch test 1, 2 weeks after DPC sensitization. Described treatment: therapeutic diphenylcyclopropenone sensitization with weekly scalp DPC. Trimming left V 4 bases short and J 6 bases short, with 18 bases between. Germline values: CDR1 SNHLY, CDR2 FYNNEI. The CDR3 covers 15 residues. There are many counts of this clonotype. MiXCR, run by TCRdb on the RACE reads, gives a single entry per CDR3 protein. The sample has some 83,000 distinct CDR3 sequences; about 10% are singletons. The receptor was isolated from a woman between 50 and 59 years old with alopecia areata. Some clones in this sample may be carry-over from other donors' samples. Sample: whole blood, taken in connection with sensitization to the hapten diphenylcyclopropenone (DPC). V is TRBV2 and J is TRBJ1-1; D unclear. CDR3 loop: CASSARRSSVPEAFF. CDR3 coding DNA: TGTGCCAGCAGTGCCCGCCGGTCCTCGGTCCCTGAAGCTTTCTTT.